The 10 T cell receptor beta chains below were found in one sample sequenced in a study of blood T cell repertoires in COVID-19. Profiled with immunoSEQ multiplex PCR; TCRdb holds only in-frame clones, not every one. In the table there are about 260,000 clones, about 90% of which are singletons. Sequenced material: peripheral blood. These receptors all stem from a woman aged 70-85 years with COVID-19, enrolled during active disease.

This clone was detected only once. This chain uses TRBV2 with TRBJ1-5, with D possibly being TRBD1 (5 bases). The CDR3 loop spans 16 amino acids. Per germline, CDR1 SNHLY and CDR2 FYNNEI. The V gene lost 6 bases and the J gene lost 7 bases, with 22 bases spanning the gap. The CDR3 sequence: CASSGGWQGGRQPQHF. The CDR3 DNA is TGTGCCAGCAGCGGAGGATGGCAGGGAGGGCGGCAGCCCCAGCATTTT.

J is TRBJ2-1 and V is TRBV19, with D uncertain. Trimming removed 0 bases from V and 2 bases from J, with 8 bases in between. Germline CDR1 reads LNHDA; CDR2 reads SQIVND (reference sequence). There are 15 residues in the CDR3. The CDR3 spells CASSIDPVTYNEQFF. CDR3 in DNA: TGTGCCAGTAGTATAGACCCGGTTACCTACAATGAGCAGTTCTTC.

Concerning this clone itself: The identical CDR3 is also encoded by other nucleotide sequences in the sample. The rearrangement uses TRBV28 and TRBJ2-7; D gene ambiguous. Trimming took 3 bases from V and 4 from J, leaving 4 bases between them. This CDR3 region has 11 residues. In germline, CDR1 is MDHEN, CDR2 SYDVKM. CDR3 amino acids: CASSLRYEQYF. CDR3 in DNA: TGTGCCAGCAGTTTGCGGTACGAGCAGTACTTC.

Only a few counts were recorded for this clone. This sequence joins TRBV18 and TRBJ2-7, with D maybe TRBD2 (6 bases). From germline, CDR1 is KGHSH and CDR2 LQKENI. The V and J ends lost 0 bases and 2 bases respectively, with 11 bases between them. The CDR3 has 15 amino acids. CDR3 nucleotide sequence: TGTGCCAGCTCACCACCGGGAGGTCTCACCTACGAGCAGTACTTC. Its translation: CASSPPGGLTYEQYF.

This clone was detected only once. This rearrangement joins TRBV5-1 to TRBJ1-1; weak D call: TRBD1 (5 bases). This CDR3 has 14 amino acids. Trimming left V 5 bases short and J 2 bases short, with 13 bases between. CDR1 is SGHRS, CDR2 YFSETQ, per germline. The CDR3 spells CASRRLGDNTEAFF. The CDR3, as DNA: TGCGCCAGCAGACGGTTAGGGGATAACACTGAAGCTTTCTTT.

A few counts support this clone. This chain uses TRBV19 with TRBJ2-2; no definite D call. In germline, CDR1 is LNHDA, CDR2 SQIVND (reference sequence). V lost 4 bases to trimming and J lost 6 bases, with 6 bases between them. The CDR3 loop spans 12 amino acids. CDR3 residues: CASSNSAGELFF. The CDR3 nucleotides are TGTGCCAGTAGTAATTCCGCCGGGGAGCTGTTTTTT.

This clone occurred a few times. The V gene is TRBV19, the J gene TRBJ1-6; no definite D call. From germline, CDR1 is LNHDA and CDR2 SQIVND (reference sequence). V was pared by 8 bases and J by 5 bases, with 10 bases between. This CDR3 has 13 residues. CDR3 nucleotide sequence: TGTGCCAGTGGTCCGAGAAATAATTCACCCCTCCACTTT. Its translation: CASGPRNNSPLHF.

The chain links TRBV24-1 to TRBJ1-2, with unresolved D. The CDR3 has 12 residues. The germline CDR1 and CDR2 sequences are KGHDR and SFDVKD. V was cut by 7 bases and J by 1 base, with 6 bases left in between. CDR3 residues: CATRDLNYGYTF. The CDR3 bases are TGTGCCACCAGAGATCTTAACTATGGCTACACCTTC.

The count of this clone is one. The rearrangement joins TRBV4-2 to TRBJ1-1; TRBD1 aligns across 11 bases. Trimming removed 4 bases from V and 4 bases from J; junction bases left unmatched: 5. Germline V CDR1 and CDR2: LGHNA, YNFKEQ. CDR3 size: 15 residues. CDR3 in DNA: TGTGCCAGCAGCCGGAGGGGACAGGGGGGCACTGAAGCTTTCTTT. This encodes CASSRRGQGGTEAFF.

The genes are TRBV7-3 and TRBJ2-1; TRBD2 matches 10 bases. Looked up from germline, CDR1 is SGHTA and CDR2 is FQGTGA. J lost 6 bases, V lost 3 bases, and 5 bases had no gene match. This CDR3 spans 15 amino acids. The CDR3 region has the DNA TGTGCCAGCAGCTTTTTACTAGCGGGGTTCAATGAGCAGTTCTTC. Translated: CASSFLLAGFNEQFF. The full variable domain, completed using reference TRBV7-3 and TRBJ2-1, is GAGVSQTPSNKVTEKGKYVELRCDPISGHTALYWYRQSLGQGPEFLIYFQGTGAADDSGLPNDRFFAVRPEGSVSTLKIQRTERGDSAVYLCASSFLLAGFNEQFFGPGTRLTVL.